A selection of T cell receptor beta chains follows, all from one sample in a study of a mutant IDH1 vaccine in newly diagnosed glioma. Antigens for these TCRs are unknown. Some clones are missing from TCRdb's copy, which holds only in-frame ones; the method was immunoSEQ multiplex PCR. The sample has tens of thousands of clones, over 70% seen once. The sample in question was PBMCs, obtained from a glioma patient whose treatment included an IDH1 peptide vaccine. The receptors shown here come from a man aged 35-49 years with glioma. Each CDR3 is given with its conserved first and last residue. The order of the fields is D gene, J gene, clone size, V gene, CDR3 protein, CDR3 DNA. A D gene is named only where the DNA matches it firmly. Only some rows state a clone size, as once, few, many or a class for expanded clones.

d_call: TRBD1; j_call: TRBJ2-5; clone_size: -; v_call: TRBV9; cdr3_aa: CASSDPGTGGRFAGRETQYF; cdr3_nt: TGTGCCAGCAGCGACCCCGGGACAGGGGGCCGATTTGCGGGAAGAGAGACCCAGTACTTC
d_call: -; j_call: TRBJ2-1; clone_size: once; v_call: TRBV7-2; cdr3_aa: CASSLFGAWGFF; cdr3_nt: TGTGCCAGCAGCTTATTCGGGGCATGGGGGTTCTTC
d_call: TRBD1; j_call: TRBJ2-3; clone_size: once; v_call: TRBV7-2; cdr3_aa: CASSPRDRVLDTQYF; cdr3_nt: TGTGCCAGCAGCCCACGGGACAGGGTTTTAGATACGCAGTATTTT
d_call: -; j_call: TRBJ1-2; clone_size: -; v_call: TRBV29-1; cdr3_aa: CSVEPGHTPYGYTF; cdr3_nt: TGCAGCGTCGAGCCGGGACACACTCCCTATGGCTACACCTTC
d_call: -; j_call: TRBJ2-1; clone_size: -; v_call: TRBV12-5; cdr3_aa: CASGLVCQEYNEQFF; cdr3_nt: TGTGCTAGTGGTTTGGTCTGCCAGGAGTACAATGAGCAGTTCTTC
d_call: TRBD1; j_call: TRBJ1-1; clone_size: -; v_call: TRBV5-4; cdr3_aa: CASSLGQGRTEAFF; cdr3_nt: TGTGCCAGCAGCCTGGGACAGGGGAGGACTGAAGCTTTCTTT
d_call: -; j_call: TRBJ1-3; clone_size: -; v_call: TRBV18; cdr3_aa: CASSPSTDTIYF; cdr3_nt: TGTGCCAGCTCCCCCTCGACGGACACCATATATTTT
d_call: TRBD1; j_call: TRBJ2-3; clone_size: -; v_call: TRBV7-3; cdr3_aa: CASSLQGASTDTQYF; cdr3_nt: TGTGCCAGCAGCTTGCAGGGGGCTAGCACAGATACGCAGTATTTT
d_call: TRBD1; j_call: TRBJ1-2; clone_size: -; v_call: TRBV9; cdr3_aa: CASSVTGQVPRDYGYTF; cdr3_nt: TGTGCCAGCAGCGTAACCGGACAGGTACCCCGGGACTATGGCTACACCTTC
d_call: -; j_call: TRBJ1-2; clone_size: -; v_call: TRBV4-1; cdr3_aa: CASSQAEGLNYGYTF; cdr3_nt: TGCGCCAGCAGCCAAGCTGAGGGTTTGAACTATGGCTACACCTTC
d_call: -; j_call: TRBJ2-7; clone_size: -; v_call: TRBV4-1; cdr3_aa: CASSLATSLDTYEQYF; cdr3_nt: TGCGCCAGCAGCCTCGCCACTAGCTTAGACACCTACGAGCAGTACTTC
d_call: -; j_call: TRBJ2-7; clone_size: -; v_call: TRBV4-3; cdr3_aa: CASSQGQTDPYEQYF; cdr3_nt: TGCGCCAGCAGCCAAGGACAGACAGACCCCTACGAGCAGTACTTC
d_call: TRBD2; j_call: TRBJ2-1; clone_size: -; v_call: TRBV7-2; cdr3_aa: CASSSGGGGWSGSFHEQFF; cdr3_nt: TGTGCCAGCAGCTCCGGAGGGGGGGGGTGGAGCGGGAGTTTCCATGAGCAGTTCTTC
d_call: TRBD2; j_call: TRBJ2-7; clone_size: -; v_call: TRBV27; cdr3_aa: CASSLGGSGRVYEQYF; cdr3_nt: TGTGCCAGCAGTTTAGGGGGTAGCGGGAGAGTCTACGAGCAGTACTTC
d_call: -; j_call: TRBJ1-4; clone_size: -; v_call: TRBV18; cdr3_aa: CASSPGIDEKLFF; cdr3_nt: TGTGCCAGCTCACCAGGGATTGATGAAAAACTGTTTTTT
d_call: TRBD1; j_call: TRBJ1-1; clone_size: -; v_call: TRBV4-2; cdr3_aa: CASGRGRGNTEAFF; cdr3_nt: TGTGCCAGCGGCAGGGGGCGGGGGAACACTGAAGCTTTCTTT
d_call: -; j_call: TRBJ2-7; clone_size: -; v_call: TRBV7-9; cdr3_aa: CASSLGGVYEQYF; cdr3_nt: TGTGCCAGCAGCTTAGGAGGGGTCTACGAGCAGTACTTC
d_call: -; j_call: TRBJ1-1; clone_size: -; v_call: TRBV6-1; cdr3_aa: CASSPRQGNTEAFF; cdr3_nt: TGTGCCAGCAGCCCTCGGCAGGGGAACACTGAAGCTTTCTTT
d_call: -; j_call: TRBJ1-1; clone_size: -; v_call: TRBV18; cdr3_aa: CASSPSGDTEAFF; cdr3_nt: TGTGCCAGCTCACCGTCGGGGGACACTGAAGCTTTCTTT
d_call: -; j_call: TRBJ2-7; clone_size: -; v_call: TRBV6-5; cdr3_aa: CASTQPGTFPYEQYF; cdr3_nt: TGTGCCAGCACCCAGCCAGGGACATTCCCCTACGAGCAGTACTTC
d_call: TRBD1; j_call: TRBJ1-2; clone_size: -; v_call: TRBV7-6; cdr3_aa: CASSRDRDSSGYTF; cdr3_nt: TGTGCCAGCAGTCGGGACAGGGACTCGTCTGGCTACACCTTC
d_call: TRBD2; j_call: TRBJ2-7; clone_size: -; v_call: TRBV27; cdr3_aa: CASSRPGTSGNEQYF; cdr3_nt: TGTGCCAGCAGTAGGCCCGGGACTAGCGGGAACGAGCAGTACTTC
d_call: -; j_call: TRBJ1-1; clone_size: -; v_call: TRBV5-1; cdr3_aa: CASSKMAGGLTEAFF; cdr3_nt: TGCGCCAGCAGCAAAATGGCGGGGGGGCTCACTGAAGCTTTCTTT
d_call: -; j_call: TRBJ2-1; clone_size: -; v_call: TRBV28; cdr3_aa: CASSPGMGRLNEQFF; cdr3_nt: TGTGCCAGCAGCCCAGGCATGGGGAGGCTCAATGAGCAGTTCTTC
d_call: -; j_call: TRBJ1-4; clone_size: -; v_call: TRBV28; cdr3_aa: CASLLGGTEKLFF; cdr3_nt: TGTGCCAGCCTACTCGGGGGGACTGAAAAACTGTTTTTT
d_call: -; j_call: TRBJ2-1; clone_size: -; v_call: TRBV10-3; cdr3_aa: CAITTGWFF; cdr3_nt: TGTGCCATCACGACCGGGTGGTTCTTC
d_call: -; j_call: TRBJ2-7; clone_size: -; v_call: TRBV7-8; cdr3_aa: CASSPSLQRAYYEQYF; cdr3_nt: TGTGCCAGCAGCCCCTCGCTGCAGCGGGCGTACTACGAGCAGTACTTC
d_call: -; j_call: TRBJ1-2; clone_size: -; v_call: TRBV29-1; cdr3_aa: CSVASDGYGYTF; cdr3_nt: TGCAGCGTTGCCTCGGACGGATATGGCTACACCTTC
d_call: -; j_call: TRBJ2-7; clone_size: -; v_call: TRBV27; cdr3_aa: CASSFLNSYEQYF; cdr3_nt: TGTGCCAGCAGTTTCCTTAACAGCTACGAGCAGTACTTC
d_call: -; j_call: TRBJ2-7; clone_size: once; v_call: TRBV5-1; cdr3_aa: CASSPGGTGIVWQYF; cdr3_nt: TGCGCCAGCAGCCCGGGAGGGACAGGGATTGTCTGGCAGTACTTC
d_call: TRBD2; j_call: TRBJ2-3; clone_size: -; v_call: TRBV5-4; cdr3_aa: CASSEGLQSIDTQYF; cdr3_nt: TGTGCCAGCAGCGAGGGACTACAAAGCATAGATACGCAGTATTTT
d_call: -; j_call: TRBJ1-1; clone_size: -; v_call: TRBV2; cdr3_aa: CASSEEGTLVNTEAFF; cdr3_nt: TGTGCCAGCAGTGAAGAGGGGACACTTGTGAACACTGAAGCTTTCTTT
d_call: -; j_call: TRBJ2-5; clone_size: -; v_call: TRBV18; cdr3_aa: CASSPRTARGETQYF; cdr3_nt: TGTGCCAGCTCACCACGAACAGCTCGCGGAGAGACCCAGTACTTC
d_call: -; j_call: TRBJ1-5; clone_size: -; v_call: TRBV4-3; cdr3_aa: CASSQTTGNNQPQHF; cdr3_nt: TGCGCCAGCAGCCAAACGACAGGAAATAATCAGCCCCAGCATTTT
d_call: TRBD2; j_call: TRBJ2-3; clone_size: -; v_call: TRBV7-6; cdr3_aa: CASSLLGGRSDTQYF; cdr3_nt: TGTGCCAGCAGCTTATTAGGCGGGAGGTCAGATACGCAGTATTTT
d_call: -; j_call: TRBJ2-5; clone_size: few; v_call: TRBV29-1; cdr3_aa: CSVVGGPRETQYF; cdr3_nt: TGCAGCGTTGTGGGGGGGCCCCGAGAGACCCAGTACTTC
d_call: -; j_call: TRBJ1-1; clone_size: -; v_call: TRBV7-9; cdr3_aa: CASSLVQGNTEAFF; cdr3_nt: TGTGCCAGCAGCTTAGTCCAGGGGAACACTGAAGCTTTCTTT
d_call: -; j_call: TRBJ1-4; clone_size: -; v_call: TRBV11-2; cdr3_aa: CASSSQNEKLFF; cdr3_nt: TGTGCCAGCAGCTCTCAAAATGAAAAACTGTTTTTT
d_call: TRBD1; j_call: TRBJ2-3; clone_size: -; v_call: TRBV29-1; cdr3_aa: CSVRQGAADTQYF; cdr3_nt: TGCAGCGTGCGACAGGGGGCAGCAGATACGCAGTATTTT
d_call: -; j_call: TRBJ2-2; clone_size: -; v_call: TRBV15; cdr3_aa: CATSRAFLMDTGELFF; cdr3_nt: TGTGCCACCAGCAGAGCATTCCTGATGGACACCGGGGAGCTGTTTTTT
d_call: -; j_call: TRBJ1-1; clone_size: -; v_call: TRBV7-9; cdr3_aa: CASSQRISVEAFF; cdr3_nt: TGTGCCAGCAGCCAACGTATATCAGTAGAAGCTTTCTTT
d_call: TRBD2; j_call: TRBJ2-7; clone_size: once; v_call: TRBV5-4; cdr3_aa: CASSGGAGGGPPYEQYF; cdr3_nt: TGTGCCAGCAGCGGAGGGGCGGGAGGGGGTCCCCCCTACGAGCAGTACTTC
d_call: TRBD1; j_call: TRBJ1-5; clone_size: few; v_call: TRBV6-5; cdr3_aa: CASRSGTGNNQPQHF; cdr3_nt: TGTGCCAGCAGATCCGGGACAGGGAACAATCAGCCCCAGCATTTT
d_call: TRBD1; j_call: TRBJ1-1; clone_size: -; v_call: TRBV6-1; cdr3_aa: CASRGRQGGDTEAFF; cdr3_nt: TGTGCCAGTAGAGGGCGACAGGGAGGGGACACTGAAGCTTTCTTT
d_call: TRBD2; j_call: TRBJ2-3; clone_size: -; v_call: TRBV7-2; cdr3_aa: CASSLQAGATDTQYF; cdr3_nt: TGTGCCAGCAGCCTCCAAGCGGGAGCAACAGATACGCAGTATTTT
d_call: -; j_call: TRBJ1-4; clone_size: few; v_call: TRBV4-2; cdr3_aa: CASSQNGETNEKLFF; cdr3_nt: TGTGCCAGCAGCCAGAACGGAGAAACTAATGAAAAACTGTTTTTT
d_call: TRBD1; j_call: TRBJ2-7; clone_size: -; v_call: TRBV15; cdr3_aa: CATSRGQGSYEQYF; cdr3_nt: TGTGCCACCAGCAGAGGACAGGGCTCCTACGAGCAGTACTTC
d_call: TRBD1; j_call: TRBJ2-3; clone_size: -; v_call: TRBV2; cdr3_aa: CASSGQGITDTQYF; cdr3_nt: TGTGCCAGCAGCGGACAGGGTATCACAGATACGCAGTATTTT
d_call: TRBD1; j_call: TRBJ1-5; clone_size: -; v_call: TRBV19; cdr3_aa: CASSPRGNQPQHF; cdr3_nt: TGTGCCAGTAGTCCCAGGGGGAATCAGCCCCAGCATTTT
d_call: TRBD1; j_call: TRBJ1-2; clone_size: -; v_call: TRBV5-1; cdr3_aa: CASSLQGAQVGGYTF; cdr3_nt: TGCGCCAGCAGCTTACAGGGGGCGCAGGTTGGTGGCTACACCTTC
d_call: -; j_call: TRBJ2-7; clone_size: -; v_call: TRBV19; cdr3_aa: CASSQGYEQYF; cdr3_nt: TGTGCCAGTAGCCAGGGATACGAGCAGTACTTC
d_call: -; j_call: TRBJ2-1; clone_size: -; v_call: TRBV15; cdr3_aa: CATSRWPPLRDSYNEQFF; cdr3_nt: TGTGCCACCAGCCGCTGGCCCCCGTTGCGGGACTCCTACAATGAGCAGTTCTTC
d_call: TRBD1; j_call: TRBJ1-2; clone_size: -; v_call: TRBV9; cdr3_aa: CASTLPPGGVGYTF; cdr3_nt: TGTGCCAGCACCCTACCTCCAGGGGGCGTTGGCTACACCTTC